This TCR beta chain is drawn from a study of shared clonotypes between healthy human individuals. Study-level background: The plates for each donor numbered three CD4 naive, three CD4 memory, two CD8 naive and one CD8 memory. Study-wide results and limits: The rarefaction results pointed to incomplete sorted-subset sequencing despite large depth. On the whole, naive subsets had larger estimated richness than memory subsets had.

The CDR3 runs to 12 residues. V trimming: 9 bases; J trimming: 3 bases; junction bases outside the gene matches: 1. In germline, CDR1 is SNHLY, CDR2 FYNNEI. A remark on this clone: What it binds is not known.

The naive CD8 population came from CD45RO-negative cells selected for CCR7, without terminally differentiated effector memory CD45RA+ cells. The assay was run at deep level. Method: immunoSEQ multiplex PCR; TCRdb's copy keeps in-frame clones and lacks some. The table shows approximately 1.9 million clones, with around 95% occurring only once. Sequenced input: naive CD8+ T cells from PBMCs. The origin of this receptor is a man aged 18 to 30 in good health. Some clones in this sample may be carry-over from other donors' samples. The rearrangement joins TRBV2 to TRBJ2-5, with TRBD2 matching over 10 bases. The CDR3 coding sequence is TGTGCCAGAGCGGGAGGGGAAGAGACCCAGTACTTC. The encoded protein is CARAGGEETQYF.